Listed here is a single T cell receptor beta chain. This clone was recorded many times. Its antigen remains unidentified. The observed sequence ends 3 residues before the CDR3 terminus, with the missing tail filled in from the germline J gene. Predominantly Caucasian heritage was noted among both the CVID patients and the healthy controls. Heparinized peripheral whole blood samples of roughly 5 to 8 ml were obtained from each donor. Genomic DNA from adults with common variable immune deficiency (CVID) and from healthy adult controls was the source for sequencing TCRbeta CDR3 repertoires. There were approximately 22 healthy adult volunteers in the control group (approximately 12 female and 10 or so male), ranging in age from about 23 to 70 years, with a mean age of roughly 35. Diluted blood was density-centrifuged over Hypaque 1077 or Ficoll-Paque to isolate peripheral blood mononuclear cells. Genomic DNA was obtained from unsorted mononuclear cells through either Qiagen column purification or a centrifugation-based method.

The source of the sample is a study of T cell clonality in common variable immunodeficiency (dated by TCRdb to between 2014 and 2016). The paper's findings and limits, for the study overall: TCRbeta clonality was higher in CVID subjects than in healthy controls (t-test p = 0.018), and the increase was most characteristic of about a third of subjects. Healthy controls shared more TCRbeta clones with each other than CVID subjects shared among themselves (p < 0.0001). CVID TCRbeta sequences reportedly showed fewer deletions and N-nucleotide insertions and lacked highly modified clones with 13 or more V deletions. Even though DNA input was the same, control samples had an average of about 90,000 unique sequences each, compared with approximately 32,000 in CVID samples. Correlations of repertoire features with clinical complications were constrained by heterogeneity among patients within the CVID cohort. According to the authors, figuring out what caused the increased clonality in CVID would require sequencing the repertoires of T cell subpopulations.

CVID samples and control samples contributed equivalent amounts of genomic DNA as sequencing input. For every sample, a 60 bp segment covering the rearranged TCRbeta CDR3 region was amplified and then sequenced. TCRbeta amplification used the immunoSEQ assay, a bias-corrected multiplex PCR with high-throughput sequencing. Turning to the authors' computational methods: Every unique nucleotide sequence was considered a clone and was annotated with V, D and J genes, copy number and frequency. Sequences were labeled productive if in frame, and non-productive if out of frame or containing stop codons. Clonality was calculated from Shannon's entropy as previously described. The predicted amino acid sequences of productive clones were used to derive mean CDR3 Kyte-Doolittle hydropathy. Hierarchical clustering of scaled V gene usage was performed with the R hclust function using Manhattan distance and complete linkage. Sharing of clones by CDR3 amino acid sequence was evaluated through resampling of 12 repertoires per group over 100 rounds. The repertoires were searched for around 75 published EBV-specific and 245 published CMV-specific TCRbeta sequences. After two CVID samples that produced fewer than 10,000 sequences were dropped from the analysis, some 40 CVID repertoires remained. In its TCRdb copy, this immuneACCESS table keeps in-frame sequences only and misses some clones. Where compared with another copy, unresolved V genes explain less than half of these, and the others have no known cause. V, J and clone size reflect that table, while D and trimming were determined from the DNA. This sample contains tens of thousands of clones, none of which is a singleton. Roughly 3.5% of the sample is taken by the ten largest.

CDR1 SGHNT and CDR2 YENEEA were looked up in the germline V gene. The V end loses 7 bases and the J end loses 4 bases, and a stretch of 4 bases separates them. Taken from cysteine to phenylalanine, the CDR3 has 11 residues. Shown are 24 bases from within the CDR3, in frame from base 1. The clonotype comes from a person aged 18 to 75 in good health. The V gene is TRBV11-3 and the J gene is TRBJ2-2; no D gene can be assigned with confidence. The source material was peripheral blood mononuclear cells. The part of the CDR3 DNA that was read is TGTGCCAGCACCCGCACCGGGGAG. Its product reads: CASTRTGE. The whole CDR3 is CASTRTGELFF.